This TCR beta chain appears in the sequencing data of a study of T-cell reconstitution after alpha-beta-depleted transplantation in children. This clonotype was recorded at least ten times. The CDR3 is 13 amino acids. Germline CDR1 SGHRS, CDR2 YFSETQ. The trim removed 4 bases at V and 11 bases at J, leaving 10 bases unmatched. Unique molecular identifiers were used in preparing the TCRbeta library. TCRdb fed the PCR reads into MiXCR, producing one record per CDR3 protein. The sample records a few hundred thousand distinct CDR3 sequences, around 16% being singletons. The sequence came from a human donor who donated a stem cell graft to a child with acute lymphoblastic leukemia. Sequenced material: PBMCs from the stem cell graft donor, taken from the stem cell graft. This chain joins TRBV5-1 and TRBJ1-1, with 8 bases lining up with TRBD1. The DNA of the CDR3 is TGCGCCAGCAGCCCCGGACAGGGACGGGACGCTTTCTTT. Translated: CASSPGQGRDAFF.